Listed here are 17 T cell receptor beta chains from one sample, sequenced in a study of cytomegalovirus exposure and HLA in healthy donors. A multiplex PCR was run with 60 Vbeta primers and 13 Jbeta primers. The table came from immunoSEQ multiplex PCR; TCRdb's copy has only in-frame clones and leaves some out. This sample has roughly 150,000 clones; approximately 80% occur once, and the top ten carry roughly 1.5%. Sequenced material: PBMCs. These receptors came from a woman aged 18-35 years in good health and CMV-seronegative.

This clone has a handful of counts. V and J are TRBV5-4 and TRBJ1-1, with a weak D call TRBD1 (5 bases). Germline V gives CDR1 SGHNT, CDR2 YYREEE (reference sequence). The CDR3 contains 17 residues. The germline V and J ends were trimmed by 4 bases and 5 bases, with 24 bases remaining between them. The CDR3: CASSPTGGIILGTEAFF. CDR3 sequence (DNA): TGTGCCAGCAGCCCTACGGGGGGAATTATCCTCGGGACTGAAGCTTTCTTT.

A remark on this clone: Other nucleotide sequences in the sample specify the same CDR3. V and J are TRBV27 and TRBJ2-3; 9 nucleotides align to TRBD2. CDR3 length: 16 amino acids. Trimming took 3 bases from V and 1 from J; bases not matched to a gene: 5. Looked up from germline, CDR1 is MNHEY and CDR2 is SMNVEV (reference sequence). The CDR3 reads CASSLLLAGGTDTQYF. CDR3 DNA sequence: TGTGCCAGCAGTTTGTTACTAGCGGGCGGCACAGATACGCAGTATTTT.

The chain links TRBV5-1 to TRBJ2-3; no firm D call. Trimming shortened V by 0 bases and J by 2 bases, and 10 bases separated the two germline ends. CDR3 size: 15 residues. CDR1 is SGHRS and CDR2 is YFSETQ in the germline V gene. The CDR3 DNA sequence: TGCGCCAGCAGCTTGGTGGGCAGAGACACAGATACGCAGTATTTT. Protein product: CASSLVGRDTDTQYF.

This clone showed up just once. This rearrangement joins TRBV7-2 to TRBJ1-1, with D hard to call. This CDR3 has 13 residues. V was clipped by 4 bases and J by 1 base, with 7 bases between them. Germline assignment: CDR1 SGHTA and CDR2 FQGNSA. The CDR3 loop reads CASSYHKNTEAFF. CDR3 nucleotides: TGTGCCAGCAGCTACCACAAGAACACTGAAGCTTTCTTT.

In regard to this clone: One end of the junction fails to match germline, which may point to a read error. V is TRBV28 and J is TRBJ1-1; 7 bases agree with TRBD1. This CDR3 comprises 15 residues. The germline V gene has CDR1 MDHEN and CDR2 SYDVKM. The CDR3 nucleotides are TGTGCCAGCAAGGGGGCAGGCCGGATGAACATTGAAGCTTTCTTT. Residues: CASKGAGRMNIEAFF.

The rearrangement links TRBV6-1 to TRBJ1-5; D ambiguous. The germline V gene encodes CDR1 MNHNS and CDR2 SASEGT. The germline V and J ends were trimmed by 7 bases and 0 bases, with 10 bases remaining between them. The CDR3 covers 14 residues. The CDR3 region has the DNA TGTGCCAGCACTAGAGCGAATAGCAATCAGCCCCAGCATTTT. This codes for CASTRANSNQPQHF.

CDR3 coding DNA: TGCGCCAGCAGTCAAAGGCCCTCCCCGGTTAGGGGCGAGAACTCTGGAAACACCATATATTTT. This gives the protein CASSQRPSPVRGENSGNTIYF. The V and J genes are TRBV23-1 and TRBJ1-3; possible D gene TRBD1, 5 bases. TRBV23-1 is assigned to the ORF class and has an uncertain function. The CDR3 is 21 amino acids. V was clipped by 2 bases and J by 0 bases, with 26 bases between them.

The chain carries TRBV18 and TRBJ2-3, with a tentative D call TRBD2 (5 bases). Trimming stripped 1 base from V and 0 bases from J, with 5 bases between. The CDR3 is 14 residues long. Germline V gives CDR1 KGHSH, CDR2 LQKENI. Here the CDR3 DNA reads TGTGCCAGCTCACCACGGAGGAGCACAGATACGCAGTATTTT. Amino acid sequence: CASSPRRSTDTQYF. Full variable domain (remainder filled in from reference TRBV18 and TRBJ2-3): NAGVMQNPRHLVRRRGQEARLRCSPMKGHSHVYWYRQLPEEGLKFMVYLQKENIIDESGMPKERFSAEFPKEGPSILRIQQVVRGDSAAYFCASSPRRSTDTQYFGPGTRLTVL.

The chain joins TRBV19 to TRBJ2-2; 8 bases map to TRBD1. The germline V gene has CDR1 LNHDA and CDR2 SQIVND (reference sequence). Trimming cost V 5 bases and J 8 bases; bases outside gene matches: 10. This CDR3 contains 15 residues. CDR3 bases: TGTGCCAGTAGTCTGAGGGACAGGCACGGTGGGGAGCTGTTTTTT. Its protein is CASSLRDRHGGELFF.

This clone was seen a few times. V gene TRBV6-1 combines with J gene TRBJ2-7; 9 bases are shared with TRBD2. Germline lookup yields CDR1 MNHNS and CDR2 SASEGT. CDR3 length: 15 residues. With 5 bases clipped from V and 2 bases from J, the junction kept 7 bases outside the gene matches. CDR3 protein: CASSSPSGETYEQYF. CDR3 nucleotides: TGTGCCAGCAGTTCCCCTAGCGGGGAAACCTACGAGCAGTACTTC.

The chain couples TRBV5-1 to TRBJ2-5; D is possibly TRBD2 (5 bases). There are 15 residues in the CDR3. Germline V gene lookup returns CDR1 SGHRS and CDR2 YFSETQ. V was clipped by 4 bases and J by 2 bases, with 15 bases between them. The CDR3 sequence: CASSLGNVGQETQYF. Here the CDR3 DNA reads TGCGCCAGCAGCCTCGGGAACGTTGGACAAGAGACCCAGTACTTC.

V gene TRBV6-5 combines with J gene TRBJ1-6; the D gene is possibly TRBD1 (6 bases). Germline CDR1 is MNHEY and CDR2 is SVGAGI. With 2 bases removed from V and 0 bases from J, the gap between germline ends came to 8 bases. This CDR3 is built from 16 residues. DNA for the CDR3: TGTGCCAGCAGTTACAGGGGGAGCTCCTATAATTCACCCCTCCACTTT. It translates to CASSYRGSSYNSPLHF.

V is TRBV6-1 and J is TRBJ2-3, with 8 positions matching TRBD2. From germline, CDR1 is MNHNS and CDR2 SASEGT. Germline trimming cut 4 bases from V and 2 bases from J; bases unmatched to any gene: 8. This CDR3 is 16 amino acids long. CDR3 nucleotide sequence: TGTGCCAGCAGTGGTAGACTAGCGCCGTCCACAGATACGCAGTATTTT. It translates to CASSGRLAPSTDTQYF.

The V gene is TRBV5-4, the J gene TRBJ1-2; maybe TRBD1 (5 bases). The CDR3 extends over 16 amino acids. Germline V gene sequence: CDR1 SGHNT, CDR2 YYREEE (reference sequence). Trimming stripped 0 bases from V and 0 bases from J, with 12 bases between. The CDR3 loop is CASSLAGGGTNYGYTF. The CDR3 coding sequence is TGTGCCAGCAGCTTGGCCGGGGGAGGGACTAACTATGGCTACACCTTC.

The chain's CDR3 is CASSLDGTSMYEQYF. CDR3 coding DNA: TGTGCCAGCAGCTTGGATGGGACTAGCATGTACGAGCAGTACTTC. This sequence joins TRBV5-5 and TRBJ2-7; 9 bases agree with TRBD2. Trimming cost V 0 bases and J 4 bases; bases outside gene matches: 5. In germline, CDR1 is SGHKS, CDR2 YYEKEE (reference sequence). The CDR3 totals 15 residues.

The CDR3 spells CASSLPRGDEAFF. In nucleotides, the CDR3 is TGTGCCAGCAGCCTCCCCCGCGGGGATGAAGCTTTCTTT. The V and J genes are TRBV5-5 and TRBJ1-1; D not resolved. This CDR3 region has 13 residues. Trimming left V 4 bases short and J 7 bases short, with 14 bases between. The V gene's germline CDR1 is SGHKS and CDR2 YYEKEE (reference sequence).

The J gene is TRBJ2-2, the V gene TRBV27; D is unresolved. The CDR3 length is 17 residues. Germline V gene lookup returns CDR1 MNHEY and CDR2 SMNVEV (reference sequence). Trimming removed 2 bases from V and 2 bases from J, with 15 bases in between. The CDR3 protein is CASSLTPRSQNTGELFF. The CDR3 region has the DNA TGTGCCAGCAGTTTAACCCCACGGTCCCAAAACACCGGGGAGCTGTTTTTT.